The rows below give T cell receptor beta chains drawn from one sample of a study of T cell responses to AZD1222 COVID-19 vaccine. The method was immunoSEQ multiplex PCR; TCRdb's version includes in-frame clones alone and lacks a portion of them. The data contain 95,000 to 110,000 clones, around 90% of them seen just once; the ten biggest clones take up approximately 4.8%. The material sequenced was peripheral blood, taken 28 days after the second AZD1222 dose. These TCRs come from an adult who received the AZD1222 COVID-19 vaccine. The CDR3 runs from the conserved cysteine through the conserved F or W. A D gene is named only where the DNA matches it firmly. The listing skips clone size in some rows; elsewhere it reads once, few, many or a size class.

j_call v_call clone_size d_call cdr3_aa cdr3_nt
TRBJ2-3 TRBV5-4 . TRBD2 CASSLWLAGTDTQYF TGTGCCAGCAGCTTGTGGTTAGCGGGAACAGATACGCAGTATTTT
TRBJ2-5 TRBV7-3 . TRBD2 CASSPGTSRETQYF TGTGCCAGCAGCCCCGGGACTAGCAGAGAGACCCAGTACTTC
TRBJ2-7 TRBV11-2 . . CASSRNRDEQYF TGTGCCAGCAGCCGGAACAGGGACGAGCAGTACTTC
TRBJ2-5 TRBV12-3/TRBV12-4 . TRBD2 CASSRGGWETQYF TGTGCCAGCAGCCGCGGGGGTTGGGAGACCCAGTACTTC
TRBJ2-5 TRBV9 . TRBD2 CASSPTSGGFQETQYF TGTGCCAGCAGCCCTACTAGCGGGGGGTTCCAAGAGACCCAGTACTTC
TRBJ1-1 TRBV6-5 . . CASSYSRRVAEAFF TGTGCCAGCAGTTACTCTCGGAGGGTGGCTGAAGCTTTCTTT
TRBJ2-3 TRBV28 . . CASSLGSSTDTQYF TGTGCCAGCAGCCTTGGGAGTAGCACAGATACGCAGTATTTT
TRBJ2-7 TRBV6-5 . . CASSTSQGYEQYF TGTGCCAGCAGTACCTCCCAGGGGTACGAGCAGTACTTC
TRBJ1-2 TRBV6-5 . . CASSYQGNYGYTF TGTGCCAGCAGTTACCAGGGGAACTATGGCTACACCTTC
TRBJ1-6 TRBV7-6 . TRBD1 CASSLVAGGNNSPLHF TGTGCCAGCAGCTTAGTGGCAGGGGGGAATAATTCACCCCTCCACTTT
TRBJ1-5 TRBV6-5 . TRBD1 CASSPSGQSNQPQHF TGTGCCAGCAGCCCCTCGGGACAGAGTAATCAGCCCCAGCATTTT
TRBJ2-7 TRBV4-1 once . CASSLMVDGYEQYF TGCGCCAGCAGCCTGATGGTGGACGGCTACGAGCAGTACTTC
TRBJ2-1 TRBV3-1/TRBV3-2 few TRBD2 CASRSLSGGANEQFF TGTGCCAGCAGATCCCTTAGCGGGGGGGCAAATGAGCAGTTCTTC
TRBJ1-5 TRBV7-8 . . CASSLESGANQPQHF TGTGCCAGCAGCTTAGAGTCGGGGGCCAATCAGCCCCAGCATTTT
TRBJ1-1 TRBV5-1 . . CASSLGFSRTGEAFF TGCGCCAGCAGCTTGGGGTTCTCACGAACGGGTGAAGCTTTCTTT
TRBJ2-5 TRBV2 . . CASSEWVGQETQYF TGTGCCAGCAGTGAATGGGTTGGTCAAGAGACCCAGTACTTC
TRBJ2-3 TRBV6-5 . TRBD2 CASSYLVGGNTDTQYF TGTGCCAGCAGTTACTTGGTGGGGGGGAACACAGATACGCAGTATTTT
TRBJ1-1 TRBV7-9 . . CASSLKNGGTEAFF TGTGCCAGCAGCTTAAAAAACGGAGGGACTGAAGCTTTCTTT
TRBJ1-2 TRBV12-5 . TRBD1 CASGPQTGSYGYTF TGTGCTAGTGGTCCACAGACAGGGAGCTATGGCTACACCTTC
TRBJ1-2 TRBV29-1 . . CSALVGLNYGYTF TGCAGCGCCTTGGTAGGGTTAAACTATGGCTACACCTTC
TRBJ1-5 TRBV7-2 . TRBD1 CASSFSRQGNQPQHF TGTGCCAGCAGCTTTAGTAGACAGGGGAATCAGCCCCAGCATTTT
TRBJ1-1 TRBV5-1 . . CASSVPRGGDTEAFF TGCGCCAGCAGCGTCCCTAGGGGGGGCGACACTGAAGCTTTCTTT
TRBJ1-3 TRBV7-8 . . CASSPRTVAGNTIYF TGTGCCAGCAGCCCCCGGACTGTCGCTGGAAACACCATATATTTT
TRBJ2-2 TRBV20-1 . TRBD1 CSANEQGADTGELFF TGCAGTGCTAATGAACAGGGGGCGGACACCGGGGAGCTGTTTTTT
TRBJ2-2 TRBV24-1 . . CATSDRDRATGELFF TGTGCCACCAGTGATCGCGACAGAGCCACCGGGGAGCTGTTTTTT
TRBJ1-1 TRBV7-2 . . CASSSRGDTEAFF TGTGCCAGCAGCTCGAGGGGCGACACTGAAGCTTTCTTT
TRBJ1-3 TRBV6-5 . . CASSYSGRASGNTIYF TGTGCCAGCAGTTACTCGGGCAGGGCTTCTGGAAACACCATATATTTT
TRBJ1-1 TRBV5-5 . TRBD1 CASSLGRGQGATEAFF TGTGCCAGCAGCTTGGGCCGGGGGCAGGGGGCAACTGAAGCTTTCTTT
TRBJ2-3 TRBV5-1 . . CASPGHSSTDTQYF TGCGCCAGCCCGGGACACTCTAGCACAGATACGCAGTATTTT
TRBJ1-1 TRBV19 few . CASSISATNTEAFF TGTGCCAGTAGTATTTCGGCCACTAACACTGAAGCTTTCTTT
TRBJ1-1 TRBV5-1 . TRBD1 CASSRQGLVNTEAFF TGCGCCAGCAGCAGACAGGGGCTTGTGAACACTGAAGCTTTCTTT
TRBJ1-6 TRBV28 . TRBD1 CASKGAGQGSMSLHF TGTGCCAGCAAGGGGGCGGGACAGGGTAGTATGTCCCTCCACTTT
TRBJ2-3 TRBV13 . . CASSGKEAAQYF TGTGCCAGCAGCGGAAAGGAGGCCGCGCAGTATTTT
TRBJ2-7 TRBV2 . . CASSDGGVLYEQYF TGTGCCAGCAGTGACGGGGGTGTCCTCTACGAGCAGTACTTC
TRBJ1-2 TRBV6-2/TRBV6-3 . TRBD1 CASSYPGTGNYGYTF TGTGCCAGCAGTTACCCCGGGACAGGGAACTATGGCTACACCTTC
TRBJ1-5 TRBV7-9 . TRBD1 CASSLDRGGNQPQHF TGTGCCAGCAGCTTAGACAGGGGTGGCAATCAGCCCCAGCATTTT
TRBJ1-5 TRBV28 . . CASSSTNQPQHF TGTGCCAGCAGTTCGACCAATCAGCCCCAGCATTTT
TRBJ1-6 TRBV7-9 . . CASSGLQSSYNSPLHF TGTGCCAGCAGCGGACTACAGAGCTCCTATAATTCACCCCTCCACTTT
TRBJ1-3 TRBV3-1/TRBV3-2 few TRBD1 CASSPGQGRNTIYF TGTGCCAGCAGCCCAGGACAGGGTAGAAACACCATATATTTT
TRBJ1-4 TRBV12-3/TRBV12-4 . . CASSGGRDEKLFF TGTGCCAGCAGTGGGGGGCGAGACGAAAAACTGTTTTTT
TRBJ1-2 TRBV6-5 . . CASSSELALGYTF TGTGCCAGCAGCTCCGAATTGGCCCTTGGCTACACCTTC
TRBJ1-2 TRBV27 . TRBD1 CARNGTASANYGYTF TGTGCCAGGAACGGGACAGCTTCAGCTAACTATGGCTACACCTTC
TRBJ2-3 TRBV24-1 . . CATSASRRGAADTQYF TGTGCCACCAGTGCCTCTCGCAGGGGGGCCGCGGATACGCAGTATTTT
TRBJ1-2 TRBV19 . . CASSRQGTYGYTF TGTGCCAGTAGTAGGCAGGGTACCTATGGCTACACCTTC
TRBJ2-2 TRBV11-2 . TRBD2 CASSFTGTSGGTGELFF TGTGCCAGCAGCTTCACCGGGACTAGCGGGGGCACCGGGGAGCTGTTTTTT
TRBJ2-3 TRBV5-4 . TRBD2 CASSSGGTSTDTQYF TGTGCCAGCAGCAGCGGGGGGACCAGCACAGATACGCAGTATTTT
TRBJ2-7 TRBV7-2 once . CASSLGGLSTYEQYF TGTGCCAGCAGCTTGGGGGGTCTATCAACCTACGAGCAGTACTTC
TRBJ1-1 TRBV18 . TRBD1 CASSSGTAGNTEAFF TGTGCCAGCTCATCCGGGACAGCCGGAAACACTGAAGCTTTCTTT